A single sample gave rise to the 32 T cell receptor beta chains below, sequenced in a study of shared clonotypes between healthy human individuals. Method: immunoSEQ multiplex PCR; TCRdb's copy keeps in-frame clones and lacks some. The repertoire includes roughly 2.6 million clones, approximately 94% of them detected once, and 0.11% to 0.15% sits in the top ten. The sequencing input was naive CD4+ T cells sorted from blood. Described subset: CD45RA+ positively selected. These receptors all come from a man younger than 35 in good health.

The chain carries TRBV9 and TRBJ1-1; TRBD1 matches at 8 bases. CDR3 size: 16 residues. Germline V gene data show CDR1 as SGDLS and CDR2 as YYNGEE. The J segment lost 2 bases and the V segment lost 8 bases, leaving 14 bases of the junction unmatched. DNA of the CDR3: TGTGCCAGTGCGCGGGGGGACAGGCTTCGTAACACTGAAGCTTTCTTT. Protein product: CASARGDRLRNTEAFF.

The chain recombines TRBV14 with TRBJ1-2; unclear D gene. Germline values: CDR1 SGHDN, CDR2 FVKESK. Trimming removed 3 bases at V and 2 bases at J, with 7 bases between. The CDR3 covers 13 residues. The CDR3 nucleotides read TGTGCCAGCAGCCAGGTCAGAAACTATGGCTACACCTTC. Residues: CASSQVRNYGYTF.

J is TRBJ1-2 and V is TRBV29-1; D uncertain. The germline V and J ends were trimmed by 4 bases and 0 bases, with 9 bases remaining between them. This CDR3 region has 13 residues. CDR1 SQVTM and CDR2 ANQGSEA come from the germline V gene. The CDR3 here is CSVGGEANYGYTF. In DNA, the CDR3 is TGCAGCGTTGGTGGGGAAGCTAACTATGGCTACACCTTC. The variable domain in full, with the rest retrieved from reference TRBV29-1 and TRBJ1-2, is SAVISQKPSRDICQRGTSLTIQCQVDSQVTMMFWYRQQPGQSLTLIATANQGSEATYESGFVIDKFPISRPNLTFSTLTVSNMSPEDSSIYLCSVGGEANYGYTFGSGTRLTVV.

This clone appeared a single time. Other DNA sequences in this specimen translate into the identical CDR3. The chain is built from TRBV11-2 and TRBJ2-5; the match to TRBD2 covers 15 bases. From germline, CDR1 is SGHAT and CDR2 FQNNGV. CDR3 length: 16 residues. V lost 4 bases and J lost 2; bases outside the gene matches: 2. The CDR3 sequence: CASSSGLAGGQETQYF. The CDR3 DNA reads TGTGCCAGCAGCTCGGGACTAGCGGGGGGACAAGAGACCCAGTACTTC. The full variable domain, in which reference TRBV11-2 and TRBJ2-5 provide the parts outside the CDR3, is EAGVAQSPRYKIIEKRQSVAFWCNPISGHATLYWYQQILGQGPKLLIQFQNNGVVDDSQLPKDRFSAERLKGVDSTLKIQPAKLEDSAVYLCASSSGLAGGQETQYFGPGTRLLVL.

The table lists this clone with a count of one. The J gene is TRBJ2-1, the V gene TRBV7-9, with a tentative D call TRBD2 (6 bases). This CDR3 has 15 amino acids. Germline CDR1 SEHNR, CDR2 FQNEAQ (reference sequence). Trimming took 5 bases from V and 1 from J, leaving 12 bases between them. CDR3 protein: CASSLRAGSYNEQFF. The CDR3 DNA sequence: TGTGCCAGCAGCCTAAGAGCGGGTTCCTACAATGAGCAGTTCTTC. Full variable domain (missing parts from reference TRBV7-9 and TRBJ2-1): DTGVSQNPRHKITKRGQNVTFRCDPISEHNRLYWYRQTLGQGPEFLTYFQNEAQLEKSRLLSDRFSAERPKGSFSTLEIQRTEQGDSAMYLCASSLRAGSYNEQFFGPGTRLTVL.

The V gene is TRBV9, the J gene TRBJ2-5, with 9 bases identical to TRBD2. The CDR3 is 15 amino acids. Germline CDR1 is SGDLS and CDR2 is YYNGEE. The J segment lost 5 bases and the V segment lost 0 bases, leaving 5 bases of the junction unmatched. The CDR3 reads CASSVGASGVETQYF. The DNA for the CDR3 is TGTGCCAGCAGCGTAGGGGCTAGCGGGGTCGAGACCCAGTACTTC.

The rearrangement links TRBV5-1 to TRBJ2-7, with D perhaps given as TRBD1 or TRBD2 (5 bases each). Germline V gene lookup returns CDR1 SGHRS and CDR2 YFSETQ. Trimming left V 9 bases short and J 4 bases short, with 29 bases between. The CDR3 loop spans 17 amino acids. The CDR3 nucleotides read TGCGCCAACCCCGTGATCCAGGGTCCCTCATGGGGGTACGAGCAGTACTTC. Amino acid sequence: CANPVIQGPSWGYEQYF.

V usage is TRBV5-1 and J usage is TRBJ2-7; TRBD2 matches 11 bases. The CDR3 has 14 amino acids. Trimming took 0 bases from V and 6 from J; bases not matched to a gene: 2. Germline V CDR1 and CDR2: SGHRS, YFSETQ. Here the CDR3 DNA reads TGCGCCAGCAGCTTGGGACTAGCGGGGTCCGAGCAGTACTTC. This sequence encodes CASSLGLAGSEQYF.

J is TRBJ2-7 and V is TRBV6-6; 7 bases map to TRBD1. The CDR3 totals 14 residues. V shed 5 bases, J shed 3 bases, and the junction held 7 bases outside the gene matches. CDR1 and CDR2 (germline): MNHNY, SVGAGI (reference sequence). The CDR3 loop is CASSGQASNYEQYF. The CDR3 region has the DNA TGTGCCAGCAGTGGACAGGCCTCCAACTACGAGCAGTACTTC.

About this clone: One junction end does not reproduce the germline sequence, and a read error may be involved. This chain uses TRBV7-9 with TRBJ2-2; 10 bases are a match to TRBD2. CDR1 SEHNR and CDR2 FQNEAQ come from the germline V gene (reference sequence). The CDR3 covers 14 residues. The CDR3 sequence is CASSLAGVTGELFF. CDR3 sequence (DNA): TGTGCCAGCAGCCTAGCGGGGGTCACCGGGGAGCTGTTTTTT.

V and J are TRBV13 and TRBJ2-1; a possible D gene is TRBD2 (5 bases). This CDR3 is built from 13 residues. The V and J ends lost 2 bases and 12 bases respectively, with 14 bases between them. The germline V gene encodes CDR1 PRHDT and CDR2 FYEKMQ (reference sequence). CDR3 region: CASSLLARAGQFF. For the CDR3, the DNA is TGTGCCAGCAGCTTACTGGCTAGGGCGGGGCAGTTCTTC.

The chain is built from TRBV18 and TRBJ1-6, with a weak D call TRBD1 (6 bases). The CDR3 spans 15 residues. Trimming left V 4 bases short and J 5 bases short, with 12 bases between. From germline, CDR1 is KGHSH and CDR2 LQKENI. For the CDR3, the DNA is TGTGCCAGCTCACGATCCGGGACACATAATTCACCCCTCCACTTT. Translated: CASSRSGTHNSPLHF.

The genes are TRBV29-1 and TRBJ1-2; D gene ambiguous. V lost 0 bases, J lost 5 bases, and 10 bases lay in between. The germline V gene has CDR1 SQVTM and CDR2 ANQGSEA. The CDR3 totals 13 residues. Written as DNA, the CDR3 is TGCAGCGTTGAAGAAGGGATGCGGTATGGCTACACCTTC. Amino acids: CSVEEGMRYGYTF. Filled out from reference TRBV29-1 and TRBJ1-2, the complete variable domain reads SAVISQKPSRDICQRGTSLTIQCQVDSQVTMMFWYRQQPGQSLTLIATANQGSEATYESGFVIDKFPISRPNLTFSTLTVSNMSPEDSSIYLCSVEEGMRYGYTFGSGTRLTVV.

On this clone itself: The sample contains more than one DNA sequence encoding this CDR3. The rearrangement joins TRBV5-4 to TRBJ1-4; 9 bases are a match to TRBD1. Per the germline V gene, CDR1 is SGHNT and CDR2 is YYREEE (reference sequence). CDR3 length: 15 residues. The V and J ends lost 1 base and 5 bases, in that order; junction bases with no gene match: 3. CDR3 region: CASSLTGTGNEKLFF. As DNA, the CDR3 is TGTGCCAGCAGCTTGACCGGGACAGGGAATGAAAAACTGTTTTTT.

The CDR3 DNA sequence: TGTGCCAGCTCACTCTCGTACCAAGAGACCCAGTACTTC. This sequence encodes CASSLSYQETQYF. The chain joins TRBV18 to TRBJ2-5; D is unresolved. V was cut by 4 bases and J by 0 bases, with 6 bases left in between. The CDR3 totals 13 residues. CDR1 and CDR2 from the germline V gene are KGHSH and LQKENI.

The genes are TRBV5-8 and TRBJ2-7; unclear D gene. There are 15 residues in the CDR3. The germline V and J ends were trimmed by 6 bases and 2 bases, with 18 bases remaining between them. Germline V CDR1 and CDR2: SGHTS, YDEGEE. CDR3 region: CASNSRLLPPYEQYF. The CDR3 bases are TGTGCCAGCAACTCCAGACTCCTGCCTCCCTACGAGCAGTACTTC.

V gene TRBV6-5 combines with J gene TRBJ1-5; possibly TRBD1 for D (6 bases). The germline gives CDR1 MNHEY, CDR2 SVGAGI. V lost 6 bases to trimming and J lost 6 bases, with 12 bases between them. This CDR3 is 13 amino acids long. CDR3 DNA: TGTGCCAGCAGCGAGGACAGATTTCAGCCCCAGCATTTT. This sequence encodes CASSEDRFQPQHF.

The chain joins TRBV6-5 to TRBJ2-7, with a possible D match to TRBD1 (9 bases). Germline CDR1 reads MNHEY; CDR2 reads SVGAGI. V was shortened by 6 bases and J by 3 bases, with 18 bases between the two germline ends. CDR3 length: 15 amino acids. The CDR3 sequence is CASSRGGQGNYEQYF. The CDR3 nucleotides read TGTGCCAGCAGCCGGGGGGGACAGGGTAACTACGAGCAGTACTTC.

The sample holds a few counts of this clone. This chain connects TRBV2 to TRBJ2-4; D is unresolved. V gave up 5 bases and J gave up 8 bases, with 7 bases separating them. CDR3 length equals 11 residues. Germline-derived CDR1 and CDR2 are SNHLY and FYNNEI. The CDR3 here is CASSTSDIQYF. The CDR3 bases are TGTGCCAGCAGTACCAGTGACATTCAGTACTTC.

This chain uses TRBV5-4 with TRBJ1-3; D may be TRBD1 (6 bases). Per the germline V gene, CDR1 is SGHNT and CDR2 is YYREEE (reference sequence). CDR3 size: 16 residues. V was clipped by 4 bases and J by 2 bases, with 16 bases between them. For the CDR3, the DNA is TGTGCCAGCAGCCCTGGGGGGGCGCGGACTGGAAACACCATATATTTT. Residues: CASSPGGARTGNTIYF. The whole variable domain, remainder taken from reference TRBV5-4 and TRBJ1-3, is ETGVTQSPTHLIKTRGQQVTLRCSSQSGHNTVSWYQQALGQGPQFIFQYYREEENGRGNFPPRFSGLQFPNYSSELNVNALELDDSALYLCASSPGGARTGNTIYFGEGSWLTVV.

The rearrangement uses TRBV6-5 and TRBJ2-3; 8 positions agree with TRBD2. The V segment lost 2 bases and the J segment 3 bases; nucleotides outside the gene matches: 4. The CDR3 runs to 15 residues. The germline CDR1 and CDR2 sequences are MNHEY and SVGAGI. The CDR3 sequence: CASSYAAGGTDTQYF. The CDR3 DNA is TGTGCCAGCAGTTACGCCGCGGGAGGTACAGATACGCAGTATTTT.

The rearrangement joins TRBV9 to TRBJ2-3; possibly TRBD1 or TRBD2 for D (5 bases each). Trimming removed 3 bases from V and 1 base from J, with 12 bases in between. Germline V lookup: CDR1 SGDLS, CDR2 YYNGEE. The length of the CDR3 is 15 residues. CDR3 sequence: CASSAPGPGTDTQYF. The CDR3 DNA sequence: TGTGCCAGCAGCGCTCCGGGACCGGGCACAGATACGCAGTATTTT.

This clone was counted once. This rearrangement joins TRBV19 to TRBJ2-7; TRBD2 agrees at 10 bases. V was pared by 6 bases and J by 4 bases, with 12 bases of the junction left unmatched. The CDR3 has 16 residues. Germline CDR1 and CDR2: LNHDA and SQIVND (reference sequence). CDR3 in amino acids: CASRTAASGGPYEQYF. Written as DNA, the CDR3 is TGTGCCAGTAGGACGGCGGCTAGCGGGGGACCTTACGAGCAGTACTTC.

This rearrangement joins TRBV28 to TRBJ2-7; 9 bases fit TRBD1. Germline values: CDR1 MDHEN, CDR2 SYDVKM. The CDR3 totals 17 residues. The V segment lost 4 bases and the J segment 2 bases; nucleotides outside the gene matches: 12. The CDR3 DNA reads as TGTGCCAGCAGTTCCTCCACCGAGACAGGGGGTACCTACGAGCAGTACTTC. It specifies CASSSSTETGGTYEQYF.

The genes are TRBV10-3 and TRBJ2-3; a weak D match, TRBD1 (6 bases). Trimming took off 4 bases at V and 0 bases at J, with 17 bases between the two ends. The length of the CDR3 is 17 residues. Germline-derived CDR1 and CDR2 are ENHRY and SYGVKD. CDR3 sequence: CAISARGTFPSTDTQYF. The CDR3, as DNA: TGTGCCATCAGTGCCAGAGGGACATTCCCTAGCACAGATACGCAGTATTTT.

CDR3 nucleotide sequence: TGTGCCAGCAGCTTAGGGTTCGGGTATGGCTACACCTTC. It encodes CASSLGFGYGYTF. The J gene is TRBJ1-2, the V gene TRBV11-2, with D unresolved. Germline lookup yields CDR1 SGHAT and CDR2 FQNNGV. The CDR3 is made up of 13 amino acids. Trimming removed 1 base from V and 5 bases from J, with 8 bases in between. The variable domain in full, with the rest retrieved from reference TRBV11-2 and TRBJ1-2, is EAGVAQSPRYKIIEKRQSVAFWCNPISGHATLYWYQQILGQGPKLLIQFQNNGVVDDSQLPKDRFSAERLKGVDSTLKIQPAKLEDSAVYLCASSLGFGYGYTFGSGTRLTVV.

V and J are TRBV5-4 and TRBJ2-3; D uncertain. From germline, CDR1 is SGHNT and CDR2 YYREEE (reference sequence). The CDR3 totals 11 residues. V lost 7 bases to trimming and J lost 4 bases, with 7 bases between them. CDR3 DNA sequence: TGTGCCAGCTCGAGAGCAGATACGCAGTATTTT. This gives the protein CASSRADTQYF.

Remarks on this clone: The same CDR3 can be traced to other DNA sequences in this sample. This chain uses TRBV5-1 with TRBJ2-2, with D hard to call. The V gene's germline CDR1 is SGHRS and CDR2 YFSETQ. Trimming cost V 0 bases and J 5 bases, with 8 bases left between them. The length of the CDR3 is 14 residues. Written as DNA, the CDR3 is TGCGCCAGCAGCTTGGTGGCTGGAACCGGGGAGCTGTTTTTT. It specifies CASSLVAGTGELFF.

The chain combines TRBV4-3 with TRBJ2-7; D is possibly TRBD1 or TRBD2 (5 bases each). Germline V gene data show CDR1 as LGHNA and CDR2 as YSLEER. Trimming removed 0 bases from V and 0 bases from J, with 12 bases in between. This CDR3 comprises 16 residues. The CDR3 reads CASSQDWGSSSYEQYF. The CDR3 DNA reads TGCGCCAGCAGCCAAGATTGGGGGTCAAGCTCCTACGAGCAGTACTTC.

The chain carries TRBV10-2 and TRBJ2-3, with 10 bases fitting TRBD2. The CDR3 contains 17 residues. Germline CDR1 is WSHSY and CDR2 is SAAADI. Germline trimming cut 6 bases from V and 2 bases from J; bases unmatched to any gene: 11. The CDR3 DNA is TGCGCCAGCAGCGATCTGGGACTAGCGATAAACACAGATACGCAGTATTTT. Protein sequence: CASSDLGLAINTDTQYF.

The CDR3 spells CASSKGDRDEQYF. CDR3 coding DNA: TGTGCCAGCAGTAAAGGGGACCGGGACGAGCAGTACTTC. The chain joins TRBV6-5 to TRBJ2-7, with D possibly called TRBD1 or TRBD2 (5 bases each). Germline V gene sequence: CDR1 MNHEY, CDR2 SVGAGI. This CDR3 is 13 amino acids long. V lost 5 bases, J lost 5 bases, and 13 bases lay in between.

With regard to this clone: A much larger clone lies one base from this, so it may be a read error. Other DNA sequences in this specimen translate into the identical CDR3. The chain joins TRBV5-6 to TRBJ1-1; D remains unclear. CDR1 SGHDT and CDR2 YYEEEE come from the germline V gene. CDR3 length: 13 residues. V dropped 0 bases and J dropped 1 base, with 4 bases sitting between them. Written as DNA, the CDR3 is TGTGCCAGCAGCTTGGCCAGGAACACTGAAGCTTTCTTT. It specifies CASSLARNTEAFF.